These 8 T cell receptor beta chains share one sample of origin, sequenced in a study of T cells in localized non-small cell lung cancer. The table came from immunoSEQ multiplex PCR; TCRdb's copy has only in-frame clones and leaves some out. This table has tens of thousands of clones, around 90% appearing once. The sample was peripheral blood, taken before any cancer treatment. These receptors were obtained from a woman aged 40 to 75 with stage I lung adenocarcinoma.

The chain joins TRBV9 to TRBJ1-2; D uncertain. The germline gives CDR1 SGDLS, CDR2 YYNGEE. V gave up 0 bases and J gave up 4 bases, with 10 bases separating them. This CDR3 comprises 14 residues. Written as DNA, the CDR3 is TGTGCCAGCAGCGTAGTTGGGGATTCCTATGGCTACACCTTC. It encodes CASSVVGDSYGYTF. Full variable domain (outside the CDR3, taken from reference TRBV9 and TRBJ1-2): DSGVTQTPKHLITATGQRVTLRCSPRSGDLSVYWYQQSLDQGLQFLIQYYNGEERAKGNILERFSAQQFPDLHSELNLSSLELGDSALYFCASSVVGDSYGYTFGSGTRLTVV.

The rearrangement uses TRBV4-3 and TRBJ2-5, with D perhaps given as TRBD1 or TRBD2 (6 bases each). The CDR3 spans 15 residues. The germline CDR1 and CDR2 sequences are LGHNA and YSLEER. Trimming removed 4 bases at V and 1 base at J, with 13 bases between. DNA for the CDR3: TGCGCCAGCAGCCCGTCACCGGGGGCCCAAGAGACCCAGTACTTC. This translates into CASSPSPGAQETQYF.

The chain has TRBV4-1 and TRBJ2-5, with D possibly matching TRBD2 (7 bases). Per germline, CDR1 MGHRA and CDR2 YSYEKL. This CDR3 is 18 amino acids long. V was shortened by 1 base and J by 6 bases, with 24 bases between the two germline ends. In DNA, the CDR3 is TGCGCCAGCAGCCAAGGAGTCGGTGCGGGGGCCTCACAGAAGACCCAGTACTTC. It codes for CASSQGVGAGASQKTQYF.

The chain combines TRBV5-1 with TRBJ1-5; D is uncertain. V shed 0 bases and J shed 6 bases, with 10 bases lying between them. Per germline, CDR1 SGHRS and CDR2 YFSETQ. The CDR3 extends over 14 amino acids. CDR3 sequence: CASSLGAGGQPQHF. In nucleotides, the CDR3 is TGCGCCAGCAGCTTGGGGGCAGGTGGTCAGCCCCAGCATTTT.

The V and J genes are TRBV18 and TRBJ2-5; D is unresolved. The length of the CDR3 is 13 residues. V was cut by 2 bases and J by 1 base, with 5 bases left in between. Germline assignment: CDR1 KGHSH and CDR2 LQKENI. CDR3 sequence: CASSPGSQETQYF. The CDR3 DNA reads TGTGCCAGCTCACCAGGATCCCAAGAGACCCAGTACTTC. Based on the CDR3 plus reference TRBV18 and TRBJ2-5, the full variable domain is NAGVMQNPRHLVRRRGQEARLRCSPMKGHSHVYWYRQLPEEGLKFMVYLQKENIIDESGMPKERFSAEFPKEGPSILRIQQVVRGDSAAYFCASSPGSQETQYFGPGTRLLVL.

This chain joins TRBV10-2 and TRBJ1-2; D may be TRBD1 (6 bases). The CDR3 has 15 amino acids. Between the trimmed V and J ends, which lost 0 bases and 5 bases, there was a span of 13 bases. The germline V gene encodes CDR1 WSHSY and CDR2 SAAADI. The CDR3, as DNA: TGCGCCAGCAGTGAGTCCCTACAGGGAGGGTATGGCTACACCTTC. Amino acid sequence: CASSESLQGGYGYTF.

The rearrangement joins TRBV6-5 to TRBJ1-1; a possible D gene is TRBD1 (5 bases). CDR3 length equals 15 residues. The germline CDR1 and CDR2 sequences are MNHEY and SVGAGI. Trimming pared 1 base from V and 1 base from J, leaving 10 bases between. The DNA for the CDR3 is TGTGCCAGCAGTTACTTTTTTGACAGGAACACTGAAGCTTTCTTT. Residues: CASSYFFDRNTEAFF.

The V and J genes are TRBV4-3 and TRBJ2-3, with 10 bases that match TRBD2. The trim removed 1 base at V and 3 bases at J, leaving 4 bases unmatched. The germline V gene has CDR1 LGHNA and CDR2 YSLEER. CDR3 length equals 16 residues. The DNA for the CDR3 is TGCGCCAGCAGCCAAGCGGCTAGCGGGGGAACAGATACGCAGTATTTT. Translating it yields CASSQAASGGTDTQYF.